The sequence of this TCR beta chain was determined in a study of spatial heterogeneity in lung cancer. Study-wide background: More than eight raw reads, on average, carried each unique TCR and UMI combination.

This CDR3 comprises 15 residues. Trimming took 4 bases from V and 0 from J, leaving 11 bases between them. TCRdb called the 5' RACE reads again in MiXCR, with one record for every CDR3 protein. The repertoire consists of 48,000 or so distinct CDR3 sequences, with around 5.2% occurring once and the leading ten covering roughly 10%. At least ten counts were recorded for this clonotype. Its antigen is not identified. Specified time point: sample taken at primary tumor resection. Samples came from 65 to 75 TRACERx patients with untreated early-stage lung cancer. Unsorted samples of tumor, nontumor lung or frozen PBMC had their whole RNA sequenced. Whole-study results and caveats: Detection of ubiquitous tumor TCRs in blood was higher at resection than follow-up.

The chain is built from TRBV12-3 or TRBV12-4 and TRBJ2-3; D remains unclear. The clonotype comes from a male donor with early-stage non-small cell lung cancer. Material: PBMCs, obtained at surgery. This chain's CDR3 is CASSWSYSSTDTQYF. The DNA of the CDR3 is TGTGCCAGCAGTTGGTCTTACTCTAGCACAGATACGCAGTATTTT.